A selection of T cell receptor beta chains follows, all from one sample in a study of shared clonotypes between healthy human individuals. Clones were read by immunoSEQ multiplex PCR, and TCRdb kept only the in-frame ones, dropping some. The sample contains approximately 2,000,000 clones, 80% to 95% of which appear only once. The material sequenced was naive CD4+ T cells from PBMCs. These receptors originate from a man in his late teens or twenties in good health. Some clones in this sample may be carry-over from other donors' samples. Each CDR3 is given with its conserved first and last residue. The D gene is left open where the match is weak. The size entry is marked missing in some rows and otherwise reads once, few, many or a size class.

>NA|TRBV2|TRBD2|TRBJ2-2
CASRGTTDTGELFF
TGTGCCAGCAGGGGGACTACTGACACCGGGGAGCTGTTTTTT
>NA|TRBV5-6|NA|TRBJ1-2
CASSNRVYGYTF
TGTGCCAGCAGCAACAGGGTCTATGGCTACACCTTC
>NA|TRBV6-6|TRBD1|TRBJ1-2
CASSYSIGTGGTYTF
TGTGCCAGCAGTTACTCGATAGGGACAGGGGGCACGTACACCTTC
>NA|TRBV5-1|TRBD1|TRBJ2-7
CASSPGQGLTYEQYF
TGCGCCAGCAGCCCAGGACAGGGCCTCACCTACGAGCAGTACTTC
>NA|TRBV4-3|NA|TRBJ1-1
CASSQEGVVPNTEAFF
TGCGCCAGCAGCCAAGAAGGAGTAGTCCCGAACACTGAAGCTTTCTTT
>NA|TRBV6-1|TRBD1|TRBJ2-7
CASSEFGTGFSHEQYF
TGTGCCAGCAGTGAATTCGGGACAGGGTTCTCCCACGAGCAGTACTTC
>NA|TRBV28|NA|TRBJ1-1
CASIGGGMNTEAFF
TGTGCCAGCATCGGAGGAGGTATGAACACTGAAGCTTTCTTT
>once|TRBV7-8|NA|TRBJ1-2
CASSLVVVPSAKYGYTF
TGTGCCAGCAGCTTAGTTGTAGTCCCCTCCGCGAAATATGGCTACACCTTC
>once|TRBV6-6|NA|TRBJ2-7
CASSGQGSLSYEQYF
TGTGCCAGCAGTGGCCAGGGCTCACTTTCCTACGAGCAGTACTTC
>NA|TRBV28|NA|TRBJ1-1
CASSFTRNTEAFF
TGTGCCAGCAGTTTTACACGGAACACTGAAGCTTTCTTT
>NA|TRBV28|TRBD1|TRBJ2-6
CASKGAWGGANVLTF
TGTGCCAGCAAGGGGGCCTGGGGTGGGGCCAACGTCCTGACTTTC
>NA|TRBV19|TRBD2|TRBJ2-4
CASSPAGGKWGPKNIQYF
TGTGCCAGTAGCCCGGCGGGGGGCAAGTGGGGACCCAAAAACATTCAGTACTTC
>NA|TRBV5-1|NA|TRBJ2-7
CASSLLEGVYEQYF
TGCGCCAGCAGCTTGCTCGAGGGGGTCTACGAGCAGTACTTC
>NA|TRBV27|NA|TRBJ2-3
CASSPLSGTKTQYF
TGTGCCAGCAGTCCACTTTCCGGAACCAAGACGCAGTATTTT
>NA|TRBV2|NA|TRBJ2-3
CASRRGSQGTDTQYF
TGTGCCAGCCGGAGGGGCAGCCAAGGGACAGATACGCAGTATTTT
>NA|TRBV27|NA|TRBJ2-1
CASSPGHLGEQFF
TGTGCCAGCAGTCCGGGACATCTTGGTGAGCAGTTCTTC
>NA|TRBV29-1|NA|TRBJ2-2
CSAKTDTGELFF
TGCAGCGCCAAGACTGACACCGGGGAGCTGTTTTTT